Listed below are T cell receptor beta chains from one sample, sequenced in a study of blood T cell repertoires in COVID-19. The assay was immunoSEQ multiplex PCR, and TCRdb's table has in-frame clones only and misses some. The sample lists 100,000 to 150,000 clones, over 75% seen once, with about 15% in the top ten. The sequenced sample consisted of peripheral blood. The receptors stem from a man aged 30-40 years with COVID-19, enrolled during active disease. Each CDR3 is given with its conserved first and last residue.

J gene | V gene | CDR3 protein
TRBJ2-7 | TRBV4-3 | CASSHELSGTGMTYEQYF
TRBJ2-1 | TRBV19 | CASSSPAGGYGEQFF
TRBJ1-1 | TRBV28 | CASIRTGRGGAFF
TRBJ1-2 | TRBV27 | CASTSTRDRALYGYTF
TRBJ2-6 | TRBV5-1 | CASSTGGAGSGANVLTF
TRBJ1-1 | TRBV30 | CAWSMASRGTEAFF
TRBJ2-3 | TRBV4-2 | CASSSRTGGLKDTQYF
TRBJ1-4 | TRBV19 | CASNNDRGPNEKLFF
TRBJ2-1 | TRBV27 | CASMDRGDYNEQFF
TRBJ1-2 | TRBV6-4 | CASSDSGTGKSYTF